This T cell receptor beta chain derives from a study of T cell responses to AZD1222 COVID-19 vaccine. Trimming removed 2 bases at V and 4 bases at J, with 11 bases between. CDR1 is SEHNR and CDR2 is FQNEAQ in the germline V gene (reference sequence). The CDR3 sequence is 14 residues long. Sequencing was performed with immunoSEQ multiplex PCR; in TCRdb, only in-frame clones are kept and a portion is missing. The table includes over 100,000 clones, 88% detected once. The input for sequencing was peripheral blood, taken on day 0 of AZD1222 vaccination. The chain employs TRBV7-9 and TRBJ1-1, with no clear D. The TCR originated in an adult in good health. The CDR3 DNA reads TGTGCCAGCAGCTTAAGGATTTTGGGCACTGAAGCTTTCTTT. Translation gives CASSLRILGTEAFF.